The rows below give T cell receptor beta chains drawn from one sample of a study of blood T cell repertoires in COVID-19. Profiling relied on immunoSEQ multiplex PCR, and the TCRdb table lists in-frame clones only, not all of them. The sample lists 250,000 to 350,000 clones, roughly 87% occurring once. Sequenced material: PBMCs or T cells enriched from blood (not recorded which). The receptor set was obtained from a woman between 18 and 29 years old who had recovered from COVID-19. Each CDR3 is given with its conserved first and last residue.

CDR3	V	J
CASSSGQKKLYGYTF	TRBV5-1	TRBJ1-2
CASSRQPNTEAFF	TRBV7-2	TRBJ1-1
CAISENSVSGGGLVSGYTF	TRBV10-3	TRBJ1-2
CASSLATGGRTDTQYF	TRBV11-3	TRBJ2-3
CASSQGGREQYF	TRBV3-1/TRBV3-2	TRBJ2-7
CASSPISGIAGELFF	TRBV9	TRBJ2-2
CASSLTGAGSNQPQHF	TRBV5-1	TRBJ1-5
CASSFWSGINTGELFF	TRBV7-2	TRBJ2-2
CASSLKMSAGELFF	TRBV11-2	TRBJ2-2
CASSLTGFPYNEQFF	TRBV11-3	TRBJ2-1
CASSFERTGRTEAFF	TRBV7-6	TRBJ1-1
CASSQGQAHQPQHF	TRBV11-2	TRBJ1-5
CASSLVGFTYEQYF	TRBV11-2	TRBJ2-7
CATSREAVNTGELFF	TRBV15	TRBJ2-2
CSVGQGYTRMNTEAFF	TRBV29-1	TRBJ1-1
CASSENGGSNGYTF	TRBV2	TRBJ1-2
CASSSDRTQPNEQFF	TRBV5-4	TRBJ2-1
CASSLGPSEGRTEAFF	TRBV7-9	TRBJ1-1